This TCR beta chain stems from a study of brain T cells in children with intractable seizures. General observations from the study: Clones missing pre-surgery may reflect undersampling of that blood sample.

Regarding this clone: Antigen unknown.

Assay used: immunoSEQ multiplex PCR; TCRdb lists only in-frame clones, some missing. The sample records 70,000 to 85,000 clones, around 91% being singletons. Only cases whose brain tissue showed the highest T cell transcript signatures were sequenced. Patients received at least one anti-epileptic drug before surgery. The CDR3 is made up of 13 amino acids. Germline CDR1 reads SGHRS; CDR2 reads YFSETQ. The V and J ends lost 0 bases and 10 bases respectively, with 13 bases between them. The sample was peripheral blood, taken at surgery. This TCR derives from a girl aged 2-10 years with Rasmussen encephalitis and intractable seizures. The chain has TRBV5-1 and TRBJ1-1; D is uncertain. In DNA, the CDR3 is TGCGCCAGCAGCTTGGGGAGGGATTTGGGAGCTTTCTTT. Translating it yields CASSLGRDLGAFF.